The 24 T cell receptor beta chains below all came from one sample that was sequenced in a study of immune evolution from preneoplasia to lung adenocarcinoma (dated by TCRdb to about 2021). Receptors were amplified or captured by the immunoSEQ multiplex PCR assay. TCRdb's version of the immuneACCESS table is confined to in-frame rearrangements and falls short of the full clone set. An unresolved V gene accounts for under half of the shortfall where checked; the remainder is of unknown origin. The sample contains several thousand clones, approximately 91% of them found a single time. Roughly 2.1% of the sample is held by the ten biggest clonotypes. Material for sequencing was FFPE atypical adenomatous hyperplasia tissue from the lung. Per the publication, the cell subset or site label means: atypical adenomatous hyperplasia (AAH), lung preneoplasia. These receptors were taken from a person aged 70 to 85 with lung adenocarcinoma.

This clone was counted a single time. The chain has TRBV28 and TRBJ2-7, with 7 positions matching TRBD1. There are 15 residues in the CDR3. With V trimmed by 7 bases and J by 0 bases, 9 bases remained unmatched. CDR1 and CDR2 (germline): MDHEN, SYDVKM. CDR3 sequence reads: CASTPQNRGSYEQYF. Written as DNA, the CDR3 is TGTGCCAGCACCCCCCAGAACAGGGGCTCCTACGAGCAGTACTTC.

This chain joins TRBV7-8 and TRBJ2-5, with D possibly TRBD1 on 6 matching bases. V dropped 3 bases and J dropped 3 bases, with 11 bases sitting between them. This CDR3 is 14 amino acids long. CDR1 SGHVS and CDR2 FQNEAQ come from the germline V gene. The CDR3 sequence is CASSFTGTKETQYF. Written as DNA, the CDR3 is TGTGCCAGCAGCTTCACCGGGACAAAAGAGACCCAGTACTTC.

The chain employs TRBV7-9 and TRBJ2-5; D gene ambiguous. Trimming shortened V by 5 bases and J by 7 bases, and 11 bases separated the two germline ends. Germline CDR1 reads SEHNR; CDR2 reads FQNEAQ (reference sequence). This CDR3 region has 12 residues. CDR3 sequence: CASSQIVGTQYF. The CDR3 DNA reads as TGTGCCAGCAGCCAAATAGTAGGGACCCAGTACTTC. Full variable domain (rest looked up from reference TRBV7-9 and TRBJ2-5): DTGVSQNPRHKITKRGQNVTFRCDPISEHNRLYWYRQTLGQGPEFLTYFQNEAQLEKSRLLSDRFSAERPKGSFSTLEIQRTEQGDSAMYLCASSQIVGTQYFGPGTRLLVL.

V and J are TRBV19 and TRBJ2-2; the D gene is possibly TRBD1 (5 bases). The CDR3 is 18 amino acids. V gave up 6 bases and J gave up 4 bases, with 24 bases separating them. CDR1 is LNHDA, CDR2 SQIVND, per germline (reference sequence). The CDR3 DNA reads as TGTGCCAGTAGCGACCCCCAGACCGCATTTGGGGCCACCGGGGAGCTGTTTTTT. It encodes CASSDPQTAFGATGELFF. The whole variable domain, remainder taken from reference TRBV19 and TRBJ2-2, is DGGITQSPKYLFRKEGQNVTLSCEQNLNHDAMYWYRQDPGQGLRLIYYSQIVNDFQKGDIAEGYSVSREKKESFPLTVTSAQKNPTAFYLCASSDPQTAFGATGELFFGEGSRLTVL.

The rearrangement uses TRBV6-1 and TRBJ1-5, with 7 nucleotides matching TRBD1. J was trimmed by 4 bases and V by 7 bases; bases with no gene match: 4. Looked up from germline, CDR1 is MNHNS and CDR2 is SASEGT. There are 13 residues in the CDR3. CDR3 protein: CASKGTDNQPQHF. The CDR3 DNA reads as TGTGCCAGCAAAGGGACAGATAATCAGCCCCAGCATTTT.

This clone was observed a handful of times. The junction departs from germline at one end; a sequencing error may be responsible. The chain employs TRBV15 and TRBJ2-1; 10 bases are shared with TRBD2. Germline V lookup: CDR1 LNHNV, CDR2 YYDKDF (reference sequence). The CDR3 runs 19 residues. This CDR3 reads CATSTPEGSGGASHNEQFF. In DNA, the CDR3 is TGTGCCACCAGCACCCCCGAGGGGAGCGGGGGGGCCTCCCACAATGAGCAGTTCTTC.

This chain connects TRBV7-2 to TRBJ2-7, with D possibly matching TRBD2 (6 bases). V lost 4 bases and J lost 7, with 14 bases in between. Per germline, CDR1 SGHTA and CDR2 FQGNSA. The CDR3 is made up of 13 amino acids. CDR3 amino acids: CASSSSWGVEQYF. The CDR3 bases are TGTGCCAGCAGCTCGTCGTGGGGGGTTGAGCAGTACTTC.

The V call is TRBV15, the J call TRBJ2-1; the match to TRBD1 covers 7 bases. The V gene end was trimmed by 1 base and the J gene end by 2 bases; junction bases not matched to a gene: 2. In germline, CDR1 is LNHNV, CDR2 YYDKDF (reference sequence). This CDR3 contains 15 residues. The CDR3 sequence: CATSRATGAYNEQFF. CDR3 in DNA: TGTGCCACCAGCAGAGCTACAGGGGCCTACAATGAGCAGTTCTTC. The variable domain in full, completed from reference TRBV15 and TRBJ2-1, reads DAMVIQNPRYQVTQFGKPVTLSCSQTLNHNVMYWYQQKSSQAPKLLFHYYDKDFNNEADTPDNFQSRRPNTSFCFLDIRSPGLGDTAMYLCATSRATGAYNEQFFGPGTRLTVL.

This chain uses TRBV10-2 with TRBJ2-6; D call uncertain. This CDR3 has 15 residues. V was clipped by 4 bases and J by 0 bases, with 7 bases between them. CDR1 and CDR2 from the germline V gene are WSHSY and SAAADI. Written as DNA, the CDR3 is TGCGCCAGCAGTGGCCTGCTCTCTGGGGCCAACGTCCTGACTTTC. Translated, it gives CASSGLLSGANVLTF.

The gene calls are TRBV5-6 and TRBJ1-3; D unresolved. The germline V gene has CDR1 SGHDT and CDR2 YYEEEE. V lost 4 bases to trimming and J lost 0 bases, with 14 bases between them. The CDR3 loop spans 16 amino acids. In nucleotides, the CDR3 is TGTGCCAGCAGCAAGATCCAGGATTACTCTGGAAACACCATATATTTT. It codes for CASSKIQDYSGNTIYF.

Concerning this clone: Sequence at one end of the junction differs from germline and may be a read error. CDR3 coding DNA: TGTGCTAGCAGCTCACGGGGGGGGGAGACCCAGTACTTC. Translated: CASSSRGGETQYF. V and J are TRBV7-7 and TRBJ2-5, with TRBD2 matching 8 bases. Germline V lookup: CDR1 SSHAT, CDR2 FNYEAQ (reference sequence). The CDR3 loop spans 13 amino acids.

The chain joins TRBV5-6 to TRBJ2-7; TRBD1 aligns across 10 bases. CDR1 is SGHDT and CDR2 is YYEEEE in the germline V gene. The trim removed 0 bases at V and 7 bases at J, leaving 7 bases unmatched. The CDR3 totals 15 residues. This CDR3 reads CASSLGRGTGVEQYF. CDR3 nucleotides: TGTGCCAGCAGCTTGGGTAGGGGGACAGGGGTTGAGCAGTACTTC.

J is TRBJ1-1 and V is TRBV2; D remains ambiguous. CDR1 and CDR2 (germline): SNHLY, FYNNEI. The CDR3 covers 13 residues. The germline V and J ends were trimmed by 7 bases and 4 bases, with 13 bases remaining between them. CDR3 bases: TGTGCCAGCATGATGGGCCCATCCACTGAAGCTTTCTTT. Translated, it gives CASMMGPSTEAFF.

V is TRBV28 and J is TRBJ2-5; possibly TRBD1 for D (6 bases). The CDR3 extends over 13 amino acids. V dropped 8 bases and J dropped 2 bases, with 12 bases sitting between them. Germline V lookup: CDR1 MDHEN, CDR2 SYDVKM. CDR3 DNA: TGTGCCAGCGGTCAGGGGCCTCAAGAGACCCAGTACTTC. Protein: CASGQGPQETQYF.

On this clone itself: The DNA is omitted, as the CDR3 cannot be located on it reliably, and the CDR3 follows TCRdb's listing. The chain employs TRBV27 and TRBJ2-6; the table's D call TRBD2 went unverified against the DNA. The CDR3 extends over 19 residues, inclusive of both ends. Germline loops: CDR1 MNHEY, CDR2 SMNVEV (reference sequence). The CDR3 protein is CASSSSISGGFSGANVLTF.

The chain recombines TRBV2 with TRBJ2-5; 8 bases line up with TRBD1. The length of the CDR3 is 15 residues. The ends lost 6 bases at V and 5 bases at J; junction bases unmatched: 11. Germline values: CDR1 SNHLY, CDR2 FYNNEI. The CDR3 nucleotides are TGTGCCAGCAGCCTGACAGGGGCCGGAGGGGAGACCCAGTACTTC. It yields the protein CASSLTGAGGETQYF.

This chain joins TRBV5-1 and TRBJ2-3; D remains unclear. The CDR3 is 13 residues long. Looked up from germline, CDR1 is SGHRS and CDR2 is YFSETQ. Trimming shortened V by 0 bases and J by 2 bases, and 4 bases separated the two germline ends. CDR3 sequence (DNA): TGCGCCAGCAGCTTGGCCCCCACAGATACGCAGTATTTT. This gives the protein CASSLAPTDTQYF.

This chain uses TRBV10-3 with TRBJ2-2, with D unresolved. The CDR3 sequence is 15 residues long. In germline, CDR1 is ENHRY, CDR2 SYGVKD. V was trimmed by 4 bases and J by 0 bases, leaving 9 bases between them. This CDR3 reads CAISVLAPNTGELFF. The DNA of the CDR3 is TGTGCCATCAGTGTTTTAGCTCCGAACACCGGGGAGCTGTTTTTT.

CDR3 nucleotides: TGCGCCAGCAGCTTGGACGGGCGCCAGAGGGACATTCAGTACTTC. It encodes CASSLDGRQRDIQYF. The genes are TRBV5-1 and TRBJ2-4; possible D gene TRBD2, 5 bases. The germline V and J ends were trimmed by 0 bases and 8 bases, with 15 bases remaining between them. This CDR3 has 15 amino acids. Germline V gene sequence: CDR1 SGHRS, CDR2 YFSETQ.

The chain joins TRBV25-1 to TRBJ1-1; 11 bases are shared with TRBD1. The CDR3 runs to 13 residues. The V segment lost 4 bases and the J segment 9 bases; nucleotides outside the gene matches: 4. The germline V gene encodes CDR1 MGHDK and CDR2 SYGVNS. The CDR3 DNA sequence: TGTGCCAGCAGTGGTACGGACAGGGGGCAAGCTTTCTTT. This encodes CASSGTDRGQAFF.

The V and J genes are TRBV5-1 and TRBJ2-3; either TRBD1 or TRBD2 may supply D (5 bases each). Trimming removed 3 bases at V and 9 bases at J, with 8 bases between. The CDR3 has 11 residues. Germline loops: CDR1 SGHRS, CDR2 YFSETQ. The CDR3 is CASSWDGTQYF. DNA for the CDR3: TGCGCCAGCAGCTGGGACGGGACGCAGTATTTT.

V gene TRBV7-9 combines with J gene TRBJ1-4; a possible D gene is TRBD1 (5 bases). Germline values: CDR1 SEHNR, CDR2 FQNEAQ (reference sequence). With 1 base removed from V and 6 bases from J, the gap between germline ends came to 12 bases. This CDR3 spans 15 amino acids. The CDR3 DNA reads as TGTGCCAGCAGCTTAGGGGCAGGGCTAGATGAAAAACTGTTTTTT. It specifies CASSLGAGLDEKLFF.

The chain employs TRBV9 and TRBJ2-7; D is undetermined. Germline values: CDR1 SGDLS, CDR2 YYNGEE. The V gene lost 1 base and the J gene lost 0 bases, with 8 bases spanning the gap. The CDR3 has 14 residues. DNA of the CDR3: TGTGCCAGCAGCGTAAAATGGAGCTCCTACGAGCAGTACTTC. Its protein product is CASSVKWSSYEQYF.

The genes are TRBV2 and TRBJ2-7; 10 bases are a match to TRBD2. CDR3 length: 15 amino acids. Germline-derived CDR1 and CDR2 are SNHLY and FYNNEI. J gave up 0 bases and V 5 bases, and 4 bases lay outside the gene matches. CDR3 nucleotide sequence: TGTGCCAGCAGTAAGGGACTAGCGCGCTCCTACGAGCAGTACTTC. Translating gives CASSKGLARSYEQYF.